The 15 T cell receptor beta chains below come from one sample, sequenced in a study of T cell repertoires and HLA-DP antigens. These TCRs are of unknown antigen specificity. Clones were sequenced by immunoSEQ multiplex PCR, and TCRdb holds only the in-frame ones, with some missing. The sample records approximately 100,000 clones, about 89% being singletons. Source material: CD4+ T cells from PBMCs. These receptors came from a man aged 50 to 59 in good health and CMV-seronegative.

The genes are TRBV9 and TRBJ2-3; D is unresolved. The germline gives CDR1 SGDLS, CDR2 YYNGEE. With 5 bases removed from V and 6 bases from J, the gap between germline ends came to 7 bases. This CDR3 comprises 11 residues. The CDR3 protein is CASSVGDTQYF. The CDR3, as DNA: TGTGCCAGCAGTGTGGGGGATACGCAGTATTTT.

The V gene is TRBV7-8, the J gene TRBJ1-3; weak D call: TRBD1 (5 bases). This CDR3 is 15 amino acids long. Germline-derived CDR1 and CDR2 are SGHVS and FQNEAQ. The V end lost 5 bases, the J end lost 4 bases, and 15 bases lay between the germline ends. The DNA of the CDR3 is TGTGCCAGCAGCCCCCCCGGCAGGGTGGGAAACACCATATATTTT. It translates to CASSPPGRVGNTIYF.

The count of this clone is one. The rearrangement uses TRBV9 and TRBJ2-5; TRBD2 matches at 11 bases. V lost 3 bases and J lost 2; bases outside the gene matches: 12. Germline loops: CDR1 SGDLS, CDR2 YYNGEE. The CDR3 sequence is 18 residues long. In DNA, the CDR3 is TGTGCCAGCAGCGCTCAAGGGACTAGCGGACTCAGACAAGAGACCCAGTACTTC. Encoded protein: CASSAQGTSGLRQETQYF.

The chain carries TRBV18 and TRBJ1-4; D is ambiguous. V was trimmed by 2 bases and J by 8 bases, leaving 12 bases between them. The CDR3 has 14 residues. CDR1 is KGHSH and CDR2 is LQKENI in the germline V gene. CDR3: CASSPTDGGEKLFF. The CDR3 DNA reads TGTGCCAGCTCACCAACGGACGGAGGGGAAAAACTGTTTTTT. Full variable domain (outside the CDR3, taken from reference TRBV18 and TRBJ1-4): NAGVMQNPRHLVRRRGQEARLRCSPMKGHSHVYWYRQLPEEGLKFMVYLQKENIIDESGMPKERFSAEFPKEGPSILRIQQVVRGDSAAYFCASSPTDGGEKLFFGSGTQLSVL.

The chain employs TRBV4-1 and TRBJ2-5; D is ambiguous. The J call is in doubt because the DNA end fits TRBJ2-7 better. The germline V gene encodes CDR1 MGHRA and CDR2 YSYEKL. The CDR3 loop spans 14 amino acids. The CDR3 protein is CASSQEWSSYEQYF. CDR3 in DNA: TGCGCCAGCAGCCAAGAGTGGAGTTCCTACGAGCAGTACTTC.

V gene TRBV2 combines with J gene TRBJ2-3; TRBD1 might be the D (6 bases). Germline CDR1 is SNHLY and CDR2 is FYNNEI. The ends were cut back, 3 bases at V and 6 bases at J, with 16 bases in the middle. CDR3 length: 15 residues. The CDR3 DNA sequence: TGTGCCAGCAGTGACGAGGGGGTGACTATGGATACGCAGTATTTT. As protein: CASSDEGVTMDTQYF.

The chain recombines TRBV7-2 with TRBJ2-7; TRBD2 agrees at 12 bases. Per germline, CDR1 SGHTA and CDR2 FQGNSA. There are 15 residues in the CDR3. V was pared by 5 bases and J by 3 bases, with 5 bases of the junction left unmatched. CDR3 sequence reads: CASSPRTSGDYEQYF. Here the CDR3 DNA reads TGTGCCAGCAGCCCACGGACTAGCGGGGACTACGAGCAGTACTTC.

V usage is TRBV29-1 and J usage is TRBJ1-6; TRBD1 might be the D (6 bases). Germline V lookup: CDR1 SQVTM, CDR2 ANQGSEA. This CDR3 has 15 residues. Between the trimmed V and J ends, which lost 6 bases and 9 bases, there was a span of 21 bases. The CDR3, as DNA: TGCAGCGTCAAAGTAGGGGGACTTGTAACTTCACCCCTCCACTTT. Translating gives CSVKVGGLVTSPLHF.

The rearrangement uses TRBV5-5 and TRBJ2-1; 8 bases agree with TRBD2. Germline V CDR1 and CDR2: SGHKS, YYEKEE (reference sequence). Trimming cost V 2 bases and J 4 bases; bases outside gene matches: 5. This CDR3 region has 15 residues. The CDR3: CASSFRASGYNEQFF. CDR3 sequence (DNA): TGTGCCAGCAGCTTTAGGGCTAGCGGGTACAATGAGCAGTTCTTC. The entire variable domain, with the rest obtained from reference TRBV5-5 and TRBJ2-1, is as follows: DAGVTQSPTHLIKTRGQQVTLRCSPISGHKSVSWYQQVLGQGPQFIFQYYEKEERGRGNFPDRFSARQFPNYSSELNVNALLLGDSALYLCASSFRASGYNEQFFGPGTRLTVL.

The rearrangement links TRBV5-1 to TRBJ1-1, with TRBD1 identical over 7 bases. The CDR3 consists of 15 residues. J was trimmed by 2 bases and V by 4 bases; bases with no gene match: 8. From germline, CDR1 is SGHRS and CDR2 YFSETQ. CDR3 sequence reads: CASSRLGQANTEAFF. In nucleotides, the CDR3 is TGCGCCAGCAGCAGGCTTGGACAGGCCAACACTGAAGCTTTCTTT.

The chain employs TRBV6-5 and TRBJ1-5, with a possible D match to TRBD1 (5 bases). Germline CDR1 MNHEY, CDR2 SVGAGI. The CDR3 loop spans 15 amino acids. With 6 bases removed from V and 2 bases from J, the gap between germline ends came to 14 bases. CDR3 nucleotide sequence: TGTGCCAGCAGCTCTAGGGACGTGGGCAATCAGCCCCAGCATTTT. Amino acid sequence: CASSSRDVGNQPQHF.

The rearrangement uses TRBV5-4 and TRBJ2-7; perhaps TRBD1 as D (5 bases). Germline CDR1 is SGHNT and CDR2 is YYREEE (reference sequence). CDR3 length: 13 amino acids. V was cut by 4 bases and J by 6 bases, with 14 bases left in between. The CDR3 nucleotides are TGTGCCAGCAGCCGTCAGGGTGTTGGCGAGCAGTACTTC. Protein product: CASSRQGVGEQYF.

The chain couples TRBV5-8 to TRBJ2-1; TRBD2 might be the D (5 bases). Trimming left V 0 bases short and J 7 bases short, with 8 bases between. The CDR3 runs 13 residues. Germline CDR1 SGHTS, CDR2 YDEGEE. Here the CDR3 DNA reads TGTGCCAGCAGCTTGGTTCGGGGTAATGAGCAGTTCTTC. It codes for CASSLVRGNEQFF.

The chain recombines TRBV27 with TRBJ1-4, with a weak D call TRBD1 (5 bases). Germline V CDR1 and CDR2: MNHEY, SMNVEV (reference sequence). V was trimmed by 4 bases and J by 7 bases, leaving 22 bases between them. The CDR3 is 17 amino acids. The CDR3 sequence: CASSSHLSGGEGEKLFF. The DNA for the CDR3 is TGTGCCAGCAGTTCTCACCTCTCCGGGGGGGAGGGTGAAAAACTGTTTTTT.

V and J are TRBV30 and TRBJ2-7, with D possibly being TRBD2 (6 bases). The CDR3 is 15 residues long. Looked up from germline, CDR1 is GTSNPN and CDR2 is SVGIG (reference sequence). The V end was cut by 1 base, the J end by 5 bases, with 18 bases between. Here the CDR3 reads CAWSATESGVHEQYF. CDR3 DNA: TGTGCCTGGAGTGCCACGGAATCGGGGGTCCACGAGCAGTACTTC.